A single sample is the source of the 20 T cell receptor beta chains below, sequenced in a study of OX40 agonist ivuxolimab in advanced cancers. Clones were read by immunoSEQ multiplex PCR, and TCRdb kept only the in-frame ones, dropping some. This table has about 83,000 clones, 88% appearing once. The sample was CD4+ or CD8+ T cells sorted from blood, taken in a trial of the OX40 agonist ivuxolimab. Source of these receptors: an adult with an advanced solid tumor such as melanoma, head and neck, liver or kidney cancer.

This clone was seen only once. J is TRBJ1-2 and V is TRBV30; D is undetermined. Germline V gene sequence: CDR1 GTSNPN, CDR2 SVGIG (reference sequence). The CDR3 has 14 residues. V was shortened by 0 bases and J by 0 bases, with 8 bases between the two germline ends. This chain's CDR3 is CAWSVSQANYGYTF. DNA of the CDR3: TGTGCCTGGAGTGTAAGCCAGGCTAACTATGGCTACACCTTC.

The gene calls are TRBV15 and TRBJ2-5, with TRBD2 matching 14 bases. CDR1 and CDR2 from the germline V gene are LNHNV and YYDKDF (reference sequence). The CDR3 runs 19 residues. V dropped 0 bases and J dropped 2; count of bases not matched to a gene: 8. The CDR3 DNA reads as TGTGCCACCAGCAGAGAGATGGGACTAGCGGGAGAGGTGCAAGAGACCCAGTACTTC. Translated: CATSREMGLAGEVQETQYF. The entire variable domain, with the rest obtained from reference TRBV15 and TRBJ2-5, is as follows: DAMVIQNPRYQVTQFGKPVTLSCSQTLNHNVMYWYQQKSSQAPKLLFHYYDKDFNNEADTPDNFQSRRPNTSFCFLDIRSPGLGDTAMYLCATSREMGLAGEVQETQYFGPGTRLLVL.

The chain links TRBV19 to TRBJ2-2; tentatively, D is TRBD2 (6 bases). CDR3 length: 15 residues. Trimming shortened V by 8 bases and J by 6 bases, and 19 bases separated the two germline ends. The germline V gene encodes CDR1 LNHDA and CDR2 SQIVND (reference sequence). CDR3 DNA sequence: TGTGCCAGTCTCCGCCACCGGAGGGGATCCGGGGAGCTGTTTTTT. It yields the protein CASLRHRRGSGELFF.

The chain has TRBV19 and TRBJ1-6; D is uncertain. Looked up from germline, CDR1 is LNHDA and CDR2 is SQIVND (reference sequence). V shed 8 bases and J shed 9 bases, with 17 bases lying between them. The CDR3 runs 14 residues. As DNA, the CDR3 is TGTGCCAGTTCTCAAGGACTGCCTGGTTCACCCCTCCACTTT. As protein: CASSQGLPGSPLHF.

V is TRBV5-1 and J is TRBJ2-1, with 9 bases fitting TRBD2. Germline V gives CDR1 SGHRS, CDR2 YFSETQ. This CDR3 is 16 amino acids long. V shed 0 bases and J 7 bases; nucleotides not matched to a gene: 8. The CDR3 coding sequence is TGCGCCAGCAGCTTGGTGGCGGGAGGGCCGGGGAATGAGCAGTTCTTC. It is translated as CASSLVAGGPGNEQFF.

The count of this clone is one. The chain combines TRBV30 with TRBJ1-5; 10 positions agree with TRBD1. V dropped 1 base and J dropped 4; count of bases not matched to a gene: 1. Germline V gene data show CDR1 as GTSNPN and CDR2 as SVGIG (reference sequence). The CDR3 totals 14 residues. CDR3 in DNA: TGTGCCTGGAGTGAGGGACAGGGGAATCAGCCCCAGCATTTT. Translated: CAWSEGQGNQPQHF.

The rearrangement links TRBV28 to TRBJ1-5; 7 nucleotides line up with TRBD1. Unmatched junction bases numbered 3, after V lost 6 bases and J lost 4 bases. The CDR3 spans 13 residues. Germline values: CDR1 MDHEN, CDR2 SYDVKM. This CDR3 reads CASRGQPNQPQHF. CDR3 coding DNA: TGTGCCAGCAGGGGACAGCCAAATCAGCCCCAGCATTTT.

The V and J genes are TRBV10-1 and TRBJ2-1; 9 positions match TRBD2. The CDR3 has 14 amino acids. CDR1 is WNHNN, CDR2 SYGVQD, per germline (reference sequence). The J segment lost 9 bases and the V segment lost 4 bases, leaving 7 bases of the junction unmatched. The CDR3 sequence: CASSALAGPFEQFF. For the CDR3, the DNA is TGCGCCAGCAGTGCCCTAGCGGGGCCTTTTGAGCAGTTCTTC.

The chain has TRBV5-6 and TRBJ2-1; 13 bases are a match to TRBD2. The CDR3 consists of 18 residues. V shed 0 bases, J shed 8 bases, and the junction held 11 bases outside the gene matches. The germline V gene has CDR1 SGHDT and CDR2 YYEEEE. In DNA, the CDR3 is TGTGCCAGCAGCTTGGGGTCCGGGACTAGCGGGATGATCGATGAGCAGTTCTTC. It specifies CASSLGSGTSGMIDEQFF.

The genes are TRBV9 and TRBJ2-5; D may be TRBD1 or TRBD2 (5 bases each). From germline, CDR1 is SGDLS and CDR2 YYNGEE. The CDR3 consists of 16 residues. V lost 0 bases and J lost 3, with 15 bases in between. CDR3 DNA: TGTGCCAGCAGCGTAGCCCCCGGGACGGGTAAAGAGACCCAGTACTTC. Translated, it gives CASSVAPGTGKETQYF.

The chain combines TRBV9 with TRBJ2-1; TRBD2 agrees at 7 bases. The CDR3 is 14 amino acids. V was clipped by 3 bases and J by 7 bases; unmatched bases: 7. Germline V CDR1 and CDR2: SGDLS, YYNGEE. The CDR3 nucleotides are TGTGCCAGCAGCGCCACCCTGGGGGGGAATGAGCAGTTCTTC. Its translation is CASSATLGGNEQFF.

This sequence joins TRBV6-5 and TRBJ2-6, with a tentative D call TRBD1 (6 bases). Germline assignment: CDR1 MNHEY and CDR2 SVGAGI. Trimming removed 4 bases at V and 2 bases at J, with 9 bases between. The CDR3 extends over 15 amino acids. The CDR3 region has the DNA TGTGCCAGCAGTTCTGGGACAACTGGGGCCAACGTCCTGACTTTC. As protein: CASSSGTTGANVLTF.

The chain is built from TRBV9 and TRBJ2-2; D uncertain. V lost 0 bases, J lost 6 bases, and 12 bases lay in between. CDR3 length: 15 residues. CDR1 is SGDLS, CDR2 YYNGEE, per germline. The CDR3 sequence: CASSVDPSEAGELFF. The DNA of the CDR3 is TGTGCCAGCAGCGTAGACCCGAGCGAGGCCGGGGAGCTGTTTTTT.

The chain has TRBV5-6 and TRBJ2-3; D is perhaps TRBD2 (6 bases). V gave up 2 bases and J gave up 6 bases, with 22 bases separating them. CDR3 size: 17 residues. Germline values: CDR1 SGHDT, CDR2 YYEEEE. Here the CDR3 DNA reads TGTGCCAGCAGCTTTAGCCCTGAGTGGCGGGGCCCGGATACGCAGTATTTT. It codes for CASSFSPEWRGPDTQYF.

The rearrangement uses TRBV4-2 and TRBJ1-4; 8 bases are shared with TRBD1. Looked up from germline, CDR1 is LGHNA and CDR2 is YNFKEQ. V was pared by 3 bases and J by 8 bases, with 5 bases of the junction left unmatched. The CDR3 is 14 residues long. CDR3 DNA sequence: TGTGCCAGCAGCCACAGGGGGCGTCAGGAAAAACTGTTTTTT. Amino acids: CASSHRGRQEKLFF.

The rearrangement joins TRBV9 to TRBJ2-5, with a weak D call TRBD2 (6 bases). Trimming pared 0 bases from V and 5 bases from J, leaving 11 bases between. From germline, CDR1 is SGDLS and CDR2 YYNGEE. This CDR3 is 14 amino acids long. The CDR3 coding sequence is TGTGCCAGCAGCGTAGGAGGCGGGACGGAGACCCAGTACTTC. This gives the protein CASSVGGGTETQYF.

This clone came up a few times. This chain joins TRBV6-5 and TRBJ1-2; the D is unclear. Germline values: CDR1 MNHEY, CDR2 SVGAGI. V was pared by 4 bases and J by 8 bases, with 14 bases between. The CDR3 is 13 amino acids. CDR3 coding DNA: TGTGCCAGCAGTTTCGACATGGATAGAGGCTACACCTTC. It yields the protein CASSFDMDRGYTF.

The chain is built from TRBV5-4 and TRBJ2-5; weak D call: TRBD2 (6 bases). Per the germline V gene, CDR1 is SGHNT and CDR2 is YYREEE (reference sequence). CDR3 length equals 15 residues. Trimming left V 4 bases short and J 3 bases short, with 16 bases between. The CDR3 reads CASSLRVGGKETQYF. Here the CDR3 DNA reads TGTGCCAGCAGCCTAAGGGTGGGGGGAAAAGAGACCCAGTACTTC.

This rearrangement joins TRBV11-2 to TRBJ2-2; no clear D gene. The germline gives CDR1 SGHAT, CDR2 FQNNGV. The CDR3 sequence is 18 residues long. With 1 base removed from V and 2 bases from J, the gap between germline ends came to 17 bases. The CDR3 DNA reads TGTGCCAGCAGCTTAGCCGGTTATAGCTATGTTAACACCGGGGAGCTGTTTTTT. Its protein product is CASSLAGYSYVNTGELFF. The variable domain in full, completed from reference TRBV11-2 and TRBJ2-2, reads EAGVAQSPRYKIIEKRQSVAFWCNPISGHATLYWYQQILGQGPKLLIQFQNNGVVDDSQLPKDRFSAERLKGVDSTLKIQPAKLEDSAVYLCASSLAGYSYVNTGELFFGEGSRLTVL.

The chain recombines TRBV5-8 with TRBJ2-5, with 9 bases fitting TRBD1. The CDR3 consists of 15 residues. The germline V gene encodes CDR1 SGHTS and CDR2 YDEGEE. After removal of 1 base from V and 5 bases from J, the junction contained 6 bases not matched to a gene. CDR3 nucleotides: TGTGCCAGCAGCTTGAAAGGACAGGGGTGGGAGACCCAGTACTTC. This translates into CASSLKGQGWETQYF. Variable domain in full (rest from reference TRBV5-8 and TRBJ2-5): EAGVTQSPTHLIKTRGQQATLRCSPISGHTSVYWYQQALGLGLQFLLWYDEGEERNRGNFPPRFSGRQFPNYSSELNVNALELEDSALYLCASSLKGQGWETQYFGPGTRLLVL.